This T cell receptor (beta chain) appears in the sequencing data of a study of blood T cell repertoires in COVID-19. Study-wide context: The samples span acute and convalescent COVID-19 from the United States, Italy and Spain. The analysed material was cDNA or gDNA that came from T cells, B-cell-depleted T cells, or PBMCs.

This clone was found once. Data came from immunoSEQ multiplex PCR; TCRdb stores just in-frame clones and leaves some out. Of some 240,000 clones in the sample, 84% were seen once. V was pared by 0 bases and J by 7 bases, with 15 bases between. Germline-derived CDR1 and CDR2 are SGHTA and FQGNSA. This CDR3 comprises 15 residues. What was sequenced was peripheral blood. This TCR was sampled from a man aged 50 or older with active or convalescent COVID-19. The V and J genes are TRBV7-2 and TRBJ1-2; D ambiguous. This CDR3 is CASSLATGSDGGYTF. CDR3 DNA: TGTGCCAGCAGCTTAGCAACGGGGAGTGATGGTGGCTACACCTTC.